The clone carrying this T cell receptor beta chain was detected a few times. Its antigen is not known. This sample is part of a study of T-cell memory formation after mild COVID-19. Study results and caveats: Researchers report contracting CD4+ clones mostly in CM and EM, with CD8+ clones in EMRA.

Germline CDR1 and CDR2: SQVTM and ANQGSEA. This CDR3 comprises 16 residues. J gave up 4 bases and V 7 bases, and 15 bases lay outside the gene matches. TCRdb reprocessed the 5' RACE reads via MiXCR and lists one record per CDR3 protein. Of about 560,000 distinct CDR3 sequences in the sample, over 15% are singletons; the top ten hold around 12%. This TCR derives from an adult woman who had mild COVID-19 (a few samples of this study predate the infection). Cell type and time point are not known. The chain is built from TRBV29-1 and TRBJ2-3, with 9 bases that match TRBD1. The sample was PBMCs or a T cell subset sorted from them (not recorded which). The CDR3 sequence is CSALDFRDRVADTQYF. CDR3 DNA sequence: TGCAGCGCCCTAGATTTTCGGGACAGGGTGGCAGATACGCAGTATTTT.